These 23 T cell receptor beta chains share one sample of origin, sequenced in a study of blood T cell repertoires in COVID-19. The method was immunoSEQ multiplex PCR; TCRdb's version includes in-frame clones alone and lacks a portion of them. In the table there are about 240,000 clones, roughly 91% of which are singletons. The sequenced sample consisted of PBMCs or T cells enriched from blood (not recorded which). The origin of the receptors is a man aged 40-49 years who had recovered from COVID-19.

The CDR3 sequence is CASSFYDGPRERSPLHF. CDR3 bases: TGTGCCAGCAGTTTCTACGATGGACCAAGGGAGAGATCACCCCTCCACTTT. The chain uses TRBV28 and TRBJ1-6; the D is unclear. CDR3 size: 17 residues. Germline assignment: CDR1 MDHEN and CDR2 SYDVKM. The ends were cut back, 3 bases at V and 10 bases at J, with 22 bases in the middle.

This rearrangement joins TRBV12-5 to TRBJ2-7, with TRBD1 identical over 11 bases. The germline V gene encodes CDR1 LGHNT and CDR2 FRNRAP. The CDR3 length is 14 residues. J gave up 2 bases and V 9 bases, and 6 bases lay outside the gene matches. Written as DNA, the CDR3 is TGTGCTAGCGTCTTGGGACAGGGGGCCTACGAGCAGTACTTC. This translates into CASVLGQGAYEQYF.

The chain carries TRBV11-3 and TRBJ2-5; D may be TRBD2 (7 bases). Germline V lookup: CDR1 SGHNT, CDR2 YENEEA. CDR3 length: 15 residues. Trimming cost V 5 bases and J 5 bases, with 18 bases left between them. CDR3 bases: TGTGCCAGCAGCGGAGGGACTAACGGGGGCGAGACCCAGTACTTC. This sequence encodes CASSGGTNGGETQYF.

The rearrangement links TRBV18 to TRBJ1-3; D is ambiguous. The CDR3 totals 18 residues. Trimming took 5 bases from V and 0 from J, leaving 20 bases between them. Germline V gene data show CDR1 as KGHSH and CDR2 as LQKENI. The CDR3 sequence: CASSDFPATASSGNTIYF. The CDR3 nucleotides are TGTGCCAGCTCAGACTTCCCGGCGACGGCGAGCTCTGGAAACACCATATATTTT.

This chain joins TRBV5-1 and TRBJ2-2, with a possible D match to TRBD1 (5 bases). V lost 0 bases and J 4 bases, leaving 13 bases between the germline ends. Germline lookup yields CDR1 SGHRS and CDR2 YFSETQ. This CDR3 spans 16 amino acids. Here the CDR3 DNA reads TGCGCCAGCAGCTTGGGGCAGGGTTTTGGCACCGGGGAGCTGTTTTTT. This codes for CASSLGQGFGTGELFF.

The chain joins TRBV4-2 to TRBJ1-1; D gene uncertain. Germline assignment: CDR1 LGHNA and CDR2 YNFKEQ. V was pared by 0 bases and J by 7 bases, with 15 bases between. This CDR3 spans 15 amino acids. CDR3: CASSQDYWSANEAFF. The CDR3 DNA sequence: TGTGCCAGCAGCCAAGACTACTGGAGCGCTAATGAAGCTTTCTTT.

The chain couples TRBV4-2 to TRBJ2-7; possibly TRBD2 for D (7 bases). This CDR3 has 15 amino acids. With 0 bases removed from V and 6 bases from J, the gap between germline ends came to 15 bases. The germline gives CDR1 LGHNA, CDR2 YNFKEQ. The CDR3 coding sequence is TGTGCCAGCAGCCAAGATGGGGGGGCTACCTCCGAGCAGTACTTC. As protein: CASSQDGGATSEQYF.

This chain uses TRBV12-5 with TRBJ1-6, with 7 bases fitting TRBD1. The CDR3 sequence is 17 residues long. The J segment lost 3 bases and the V segment lost 1 base, leaving 6 bases of the junction unmatched. Germline V gives CDR1 LGHNT, CDR2 FRNRAP. The CDR3 here is CASGLGQGLRYNSPLHF. In DNA form, the CDR3 reads TGTGCTAGTGGTTTGGGACAGGGCCTACGCTATAATTCACCCCTCCACTTT.

The chain uses TRBV7-2 and TRBJ2-5; 7 bases fit TRBD1. This CDR3 spans 13 amino acids. The V segment lost 1 base and the J segment 7 bases; nucleotides outside the gene matches: 3. Germline V gene data show CDR1 as SGHTA and CDR2 as FQGNSA. The CDR3 is CASSLGQGGTQYF. For the CDR3, the DNA is TGTGCCAGCAGCTTAGGACAGGGCGGGACCCAGTACTTC.

V usage is TRBV4-3 and J usage is TRBJ1-4, with unresolved D. The CDR3 spans 14 residues. Looked up from germline, CDR1 is LGHNA and CDR2 is YSLEER. Trimming stripped 4 bases from V and 4 bases from J, with 10 bases between. The CDR3 protein is CASSRVSFNEKLFF. DNA for the CDR3: TGCGCCAGCAGCCGCGTTAGCTTTAATGAAAAACTGTTTTTT.

The chain employs TRBV29-1 and TRBJ2-3; D may be TRBD1 (5 bases). Germline CDR1 and CDR2: SQVTM and ANQGSEA. The germline V and J ends were trimmed by 6 bases and 0 bases, with 22 bases remaining between them. This CDR3 is 17 amino acids long. The CDR3 DNA follows: TGCAGCGTCAACAGTTTCCCTGTAGGGGCTAGCACAGATACGCAGTATTTT. This translates into CSVNSFPVGASTDTQYF.

The chain uses TRBV29-1 and TRBJ2-3, with 7 positions matching TRBD1. The J segment lost 6 bases and the V segment lost 4 bases, leaving 10 bases of the junction unmatched. Germline values: CDR1 SQVTM, CDR2 ANQGSEA. CDR3 length: 14 amino acids. CDR3 amino acids: CSVVVTGSDDTQYF. The CDR3 DNA reads TGCAGCGTTGTGGTGACAGGGTCAGACGATACGCAGTATTTT.

This clone was observed a single time. V gene TRBV28 combines with J gene TRBJ1-6; a weak D match, TRBD1 (5 bases). The germline V gene has CDR1 MDHEN and CDR2 SYDVKM. This CDR3 spans 15 amino acids. V shed 6 bases and J shed 9 bases, with 18 bases lying between them. CDR3: CASSPSTRDSSPLHF. The CDR3 nucleotides are TGTGCCAGCAGCCCCTCCACCAGGGATAGTTCACCCCTCCACTTT.

This rearrangement joins TRBV14 to TRBJ1-1, with D hard to call. CDR1 SGHDN and CDR2 FVKESK come from the germline V gene. The CDR3 has 12 amino acids. The V end was cut by 1 base, the J end by 7 bases, with 7 bases between. Written as DNA, the CDR3 is TGTGCCAGCAGCCAAGGATCGGGTGAAGCTTTCTTT. Its protein product is CASSQGSGEAFF.

V gene TRBV5-1 combines with J gene TRBJ1-1; tentative D call: TRBD1 (6 bases). This CDR3 has 16 residues. CDR1 is SGHRS, CDR2 YFSETQ, per germline. V shed 5 bases and J shed 1 base, with 18 bases lying between them. The CDR3 reads CASSILTGNPNTEAFF. The CDR3 bases are TGCGCCAGCAGTATCCTGACAGGCAACCCGAACACTGAAGCTTTCTTT.

The chain uses TRBV6-2 or TRBV6-3 and TRBJ2-7; 9 nucleotides line up with TRBD1. The V segment lost 5 bases and the J segment 7 bases; nucleotides outside the gene matches: 9. The CDR3 sequence is 14 residues long. Germline V gives CDR1 MNHEY, CDR2 SVGEGT. The CDR3: CASSRLGTGWEQYF. The CDR3 DNA reads as TGTGCCAGCAGTCGCCTCGGGACAGGGTGGGAGCAGTACTTC.

This clone showed up just once. V is TRBV7-3 and J is TRBJ1-2; 8 bases are a match to TRBD1. V lost 5 bases and J lost 6; bases outside the gene matches: 5. Germline CDR1 SGHTA, CDR2 FQGTGA. The CDR3 is 13 amino acids. DNA of the CDR3: TGTGCCAGCAGCCCCGACAGGGGAAATGGCTACACCTTC. It yields the protein CASSPDRGNGYTF.

This chain uses TRBV6-5 with TRBJ2-7; perhaps TRBD1 as D (5 bases). V was clipped by 4 bases and J by 4 bases, with 17 bases between them. The CDR3 contains 15 residues. Germline values: CDR1 MNHEY, CDR2 SVGAGI. Here the CDR3 DNA reads TGTGCCAGCAGTTCCCAGGGCTGGGGCCCATACGAGCAGTACTTC. Translating gives CASSSQGWGPYEQYF.

The V call is TRBV3-1 (or the pseudogene TRBV3-2), the J call TRBJ1-5; TRBD1 is a possible D gene (5 bases). Germline-derived CDR1 and CDR2 are LGHDT and YNNKEL (reference sequence). Trimming removed 6 bases from V and 5 bases from J, with 17 bases in between. The CDR3 length is 15 residues. CDR3 DNA: TGTGCCAGCAGGCGGGGGGTCGGCCCGGATCAGCCCCAGCATTTT. As protein: CASRRGVGPDQPQHF.

The V and J genes are TRBV7-2 and TRBJ2-4, with TRBD2 identical over 7 bases. The CDR3 is 14 amino acids. Trimming removed 1 base from V and 7 bases from J; junction bases left unmatched: 4. Germline V gives CDR1 SGHTA, CDR2 FQGNSA. The CDR3 sequence: CASSLVRGKNIQYF. Here the CDR3 DNA reads TGTGCCAGCAGCTTAGTGCGGGGGAAGAACATTCAGTACTTC.

The DNA for the CDR3 is TGCAGCGTTGAAGGTAACAACCGGGCGGGGGAGCAGTACTTC. Its translation: CSVEGNNRAGEQYF. This sequence joins TRBV29-1 and TRBJ2-7; D possibly corresponds to TRBD2 (6 bases). The CDR3 covers 14 residues. The V end was cut by 1 base, the J end by 7 bases, with 17 bases between. Germline CDR1 is SQVTM and CDR2 is ANQGSEA.

The chain couples TRBV19 to TRBJ1-5; D not resolved. This CDR3 is 12 amino acids long. Germline values: CDR1 LNHDA, CDR2 SQIVND (reference sequence). CDR3 residues: CSVAGLNQPQHF. The CDR3 region has the DNA TGTTCCGTGGCAGGACTTAATCAGCCCCAGCATTTT.

This clone was recorded a few times. The chain is built from TRBV10-1 and TRBJ1-6; D may be TRBD1 (5 bases). The germline V gene encodes CDR1 WNHNN and CDR2 SYGVQD (reference sequence). Between the trimmed V and J ends, which lost 4 bases and 7 bases, there was a span of 8 bases. The CDR3 length is 13 residues. The CDR3 DNA reads as TGCGCCAGCAGTGGACAGCAAAATTCACCCCTCCACTTT. Translated: CASSGQQNSPLHF.